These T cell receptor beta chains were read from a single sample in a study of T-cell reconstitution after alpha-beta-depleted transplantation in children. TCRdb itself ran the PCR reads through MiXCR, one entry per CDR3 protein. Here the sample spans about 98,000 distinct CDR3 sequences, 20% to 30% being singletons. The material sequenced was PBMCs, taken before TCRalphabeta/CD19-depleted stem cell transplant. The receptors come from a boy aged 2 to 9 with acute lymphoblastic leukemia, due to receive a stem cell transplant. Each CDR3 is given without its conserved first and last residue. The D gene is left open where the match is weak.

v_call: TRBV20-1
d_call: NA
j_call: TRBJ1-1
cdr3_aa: SASIYGKYTEAF

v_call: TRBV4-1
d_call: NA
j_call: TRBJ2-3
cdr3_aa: ASSQDFSDTQY

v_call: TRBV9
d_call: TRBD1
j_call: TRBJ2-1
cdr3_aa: ASSPGGGAGPTNEQF

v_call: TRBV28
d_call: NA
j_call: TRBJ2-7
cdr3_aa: ASSLNWNEQY

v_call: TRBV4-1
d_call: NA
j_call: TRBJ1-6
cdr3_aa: ASSQVRDSPLH

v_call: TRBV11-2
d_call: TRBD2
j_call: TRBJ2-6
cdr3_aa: ASSLEASGGSGANVLT

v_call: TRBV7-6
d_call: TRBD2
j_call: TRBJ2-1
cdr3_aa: ASSPGTSGGAYEQF

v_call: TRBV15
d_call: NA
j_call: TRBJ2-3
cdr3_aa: ATSRRTNKDTQY

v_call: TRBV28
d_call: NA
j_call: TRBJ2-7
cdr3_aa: ASRSPGYEQY

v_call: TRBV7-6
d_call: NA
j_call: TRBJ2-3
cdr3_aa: ASSSSLDTQY

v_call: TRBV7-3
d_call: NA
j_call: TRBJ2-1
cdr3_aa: ASSLINSFYNEQF

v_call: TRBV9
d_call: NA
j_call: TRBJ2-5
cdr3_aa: ASSVDRPGETQY

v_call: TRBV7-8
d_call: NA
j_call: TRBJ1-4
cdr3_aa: ASSLDRANEKLF

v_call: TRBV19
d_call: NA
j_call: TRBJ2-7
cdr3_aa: ASSDSYEQY

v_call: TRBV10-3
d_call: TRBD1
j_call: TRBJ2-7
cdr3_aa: ASTGTAIREQY

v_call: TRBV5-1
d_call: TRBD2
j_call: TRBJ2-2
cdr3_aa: ASSQTASGSTGELF

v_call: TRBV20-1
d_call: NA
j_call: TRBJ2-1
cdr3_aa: SAPKTSGNEQF

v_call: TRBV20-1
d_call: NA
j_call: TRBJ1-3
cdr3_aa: SARVYSGNTIY

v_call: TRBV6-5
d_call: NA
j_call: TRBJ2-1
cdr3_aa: ASSHPAMGQF

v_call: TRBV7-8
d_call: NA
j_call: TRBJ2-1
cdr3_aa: ASRPRGVNEQF

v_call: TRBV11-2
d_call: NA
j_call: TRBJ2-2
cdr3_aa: ASSLNAGNTGELF

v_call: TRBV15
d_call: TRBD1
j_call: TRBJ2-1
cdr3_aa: ATTRTGNNEQF

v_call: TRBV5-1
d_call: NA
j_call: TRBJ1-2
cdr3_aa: ASSSEELSYGYT

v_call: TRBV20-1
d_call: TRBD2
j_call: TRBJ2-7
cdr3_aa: SAALTSGGGEQY

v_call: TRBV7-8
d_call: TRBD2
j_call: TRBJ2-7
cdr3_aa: ASSLATSGSTYEQY

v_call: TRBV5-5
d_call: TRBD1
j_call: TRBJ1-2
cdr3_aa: ASSHRTGDGYT

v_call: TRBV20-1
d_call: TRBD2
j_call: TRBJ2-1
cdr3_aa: SARPPGLASGYEQF

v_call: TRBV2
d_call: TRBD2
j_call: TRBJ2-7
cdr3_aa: ASSYSGGDTYEQY

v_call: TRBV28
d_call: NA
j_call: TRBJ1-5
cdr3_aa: ASSLLAGDQPQH

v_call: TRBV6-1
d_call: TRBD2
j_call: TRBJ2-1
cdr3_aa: ASRLAGGLEQF

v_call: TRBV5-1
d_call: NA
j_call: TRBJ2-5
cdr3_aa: ASSAGQEETQY

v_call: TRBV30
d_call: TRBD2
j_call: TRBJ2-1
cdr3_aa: AWSRSSGGAYEQF